This T cell receptor beta chain comes out of a study of blood T cell repertoires in COVID-19. Study details: Italy, Spain and the United States were the sources of the convalescent and acute COVID-19 samples. Sources were T cells, B-cell-depleted T cells, or PBMCs; the material itself was cDNA or gDNA.

V was trimmed by 6 bases and J by 0 bases, leaving 8 bases between them. Germline CDR1 reads SNHLY; CDR2 reads FYNNEI. CDR3 length: 13 residues. Authors' processing steps: How many nucleated cells were present was estimated from reference gene primer amplification. Some clones are missing from TCRdb's copy, which holds only in-frame ones; the method was immunoSEQ multiplex PCR. V and J calls plus clone size are reproduced from that table; the DNA served to infer D and trimming. The sample yields more than 65,000 clones, over 60% seen once. The sample consisted of peripheral blood. This clonotype was obtained from an elderly woman with active or convalescent COVID-19. The rearrangement uses TRBV2 and TRBJ2-5; a weak D match, TRBD2 (6 bases). CDR3 protein: CASSRGYQETQYF. The CDR3 bases are TGTGCCAGCAGCCGGGGGTACCAAGAGACCCAGTACTTC.